This T cell receptor (beta chain) came from a study of blood T cell repertoires in COVID-19. Study details: Sites in the United States, Italy and Spain provided acute and convalescent COVID-19 samples. T cells, B-cell-depleted T cells, or PBMCs provided the cDNA or gDNA that served as material.

Methods used by the authors: How many nucleated cells were present was estimated from reference gene primer amplification. Clones were sequenced by immunoSEQ multiplex PCR, and TCRdb holds only the in-frame ones, with some missing. V and J calls and clone size are copied from that table; D and trimming were computed from the DNA. The top ten hold approximately 4% of the sample, which has tens of thousands of clones, 91% seen once. Sequences were obtained from peripheral blood. The receptor's source is a man aged 60-69 years with acute or convalescent COVID-19.

The CDR3 loop is CASSVADTHQETQYF. The DNA for the CDR3 is TGTGCCAGCAGCGTAGCGGACACGCACCAAGAGACCCAGTACTTC. V and J are TRBV9 and TRBJ2-5; a weak D match, TRBD1 (5 bases). Trimming cost V 0 bases and J 0 bases, with 9 bases left between them. This CDR3 region has 15 residues. From germline, CDR1 is SGDLS and CDR2 YYNGEE.